At least ten counts were recorded for the clone carrying this T cell receptor beta chain. V shed 5 bases and J 8 bases; nucleotides not matched to a gene: 3. This CDR3 has 13 residues. This sample is drawn from a study of CD8+CD57+ T cells in acquired aplastic anemia. CDR3 and TCR beta VDJ profiling relied on a genomic DNA template. TCRdb independently ran MiXCR on the reads; one entry per CDR3 protein. Of 180,000 or so distinct CDR3 sequences in the sample, around 45% are singletons; the top ten hold approximately 2.9%. The sample was sorted CD4+, CD8+, or CD8+CD57+ T cells (not recorded which) from PBMCs. The clonotype originates from a human donor in good health. The chain combines TRBV12-3 or TRBV12-4 with TRBJ2-1, with 10 bases lining up with TRBD2. CDR3 region: CASSLSGRYEQFF. The CDR3 DNA is TGTGCCAGCAGTCTTAGCGGGAGGTATGAGCAGTTCTTC.